The following is a T cell receptor (beta chain) sequence with its context. The entry originates in a study of Ad26.COV2.S vaccination and SARS-CoV-2 variants. Across the study: Participants got Ad26.COV2.S intramuscularly, once or twice 56 days apart.

The treatment here: about 20 received Ad26.COV2.S at low or high dose, single or two shots; 5 received placebo; per-sample allocation not given. Sample collection was performed on day 63 after the first vaccine or placebo injection. Libraries were prepared by immunoSEQ multiplex PCR; TCRdb keeps only in-frame clonotypes and omits some of them. The sample holds 400,000 to 450,000 clones; around 93% are singletons and the top ten take around 1.8%. Sequences were derived from peripheral blood, sampled in a trial of Ad26.COV2.S vaccine versus placebo. This receptor was taken from a person aged 18 to 59 who received the Ad26.COV2.S COVID-19 vaccine or a placebo.

The CDR3 DNA reads TGTGCCAGCAGCGAGGGCCCCGGGACTAGCGGGGTCCGTTCCTACAATGAGCAGTTCTTC. It encodes CASSEGPGTSGVRSYNEQFF. The rearrangement uses TRBV9 and TRBJ2-1; 13 bases fit TRBD2. Germline values: CDR1 SGDLS, CDR2 YYNGEE. Trimming removed 3 bases from V and 1 base from J; junction bases left unmatched: 13. The CDR3 totals 20 residues.